A single sample is the source of the 29 T cell receptor beta chains below, sequenced in a study of radiation and T cells in renal cell carcinoma. As for time point: baseline pretreatment blood. The treatment here: 15 Gy SBRT to primary tumor, nephrectomy 4 weeks later. Using immunoSEQ multiplex PCR, the repertoire was profiled, and TCRdb retains in-frame clones only, with some absent. The sample contains 100,000 to 150,000 clones, approximately 78% of which appear only once. Sequencing was performed on blood, taken from a patient whose treatment included radiotherapy and nephrectomy. The receptors were gathered from a woman aged 60 to 75 with renal cell carcinoma.

The V call is TRBV10-3, the J call TRBJ2-6; 7 bases align to TRBD1. This CDR3 region has 18 residues. V trimming: 1 base; J trimming: 3 bases; junction bases outside the gene matches: 9. The germline V gene has CDR1 ENHRY and CDR2 SYGVKD. CDR3 sequence reads: CAISEYLSTGSGANVLTF. The CDR3 nucleotides read TGTGCCATCAGTGAGTATCTCTCGACAGGGAGTGGGGCCAACGTCCTGACTTTC.

The chain recombines TRBV7-2 with TRBJ2-7; 10 nucleotides match TRBD1. The CDR3 runs to 13 residues. After removal of 5 bases from V and 9 bases from J, the junction contained 7 bases not matched to a gene. The germline V gene encodes CDR1 SGHTA and CDR2 FQGNSA. CDR3 DNA sequence: TGTGCCAGCAGCCTGGGACAGGGGAGAGGGCAGTACTTC. Translating it yields CASSLGQGRGQYF.

The gene calls are TRBV19 and TRBJ2-7; either TRBD1 or TRBD2 may fit D (6 bases each). This CDR3 comprises 13 residues. Per the germline V gene, CDR1 is LNHDA and CDR2 is SQIVND (reference sequence). The V and J ends lost 10 bases and 3 bases respectively, with 16 bases between them. CDR3 loop: CATRRRGDYEQYF. The CDR3 nucleotides are TGTGCCACCAGGCGGAGGGGGGACTACGAGCAGTACTTC.

The V gene is TRBV5-6, the J gene TRBJ1-1; D not resolved. V was cut by 3 bases and J by 5 bases, with 14 bases left in between. The CDR3 has 14 amino acids. CDR1 is SGHDT, CDR2 YYEEEE, per germline. The CDR3 DNA follows: TGTGCCAGCAGCTACGGTTTACAGCGGACTGAAGCTTTCTTT. Translated: CASSYGLQRTEAFF.

The V and J genes are TRBV19 and TRBJ1-2; D ambiguous. The V end was cut by 3 bases, the J end by 7 bases, with 9 bases between. The CDR3 length is 12 residues. Germline assignment: CDR1 LNHDA and CDR2 SQIVND (reference sequence). CDR3 protein: CASSIAGPGYTF. DNA for the CDR3: TGTGCCAGTAGTATCGCAGGTCCTGGCTACACCTTC.

The chain couples TRBV28 to TRBJ1-1, with 7 bases identical to TRBD1. The CDR3 has 16 amino acids. Germline lookup yields CDR1 MDHEN and CDR2 SYDVKM. J was trimmed by 4 bases and V by 5 bases; bases with no gene match: 13. This chain's CDR3 is CASSQGTVGFGTEAFF. The DNA of the CDR3 is TGTGCCAGCAGTCAGGGGACAGTGGGATTTGGCACTGAAGCTTTCTTT.

This clone was counted a single time. V is TRBV7-5 and J is TRBJ2-3. TRBV7-5 is termed a pseudogene. The CDR3 runs 15 residues. The CDR3 loop reads CARRLRRSAPATQYF. CDR3 DNA: TGTGCCAGAAGGCTTAGGCGCTCAGCCCCCGCGACGCAGTATTTT.

The V call is TRBV6-6, the J call TRBJ1-4, with D possibly matching TRBD1 (5 bases). With 8 bases removed from V and 8 bases from J, the gap between germline ends came to 18 bases. There are 14 residues in the CDR3. Germline V lookup: CDR1 MNHNY, CDR2 SVGAGI (reference sequence). The chain's CDR3 is CASAPQGVAEKLFF. In nucleotides, the CDR3 is TGTGCCAGCGCCCCTCAGGGAGTTGCCGAAAAACTGTTTTTT.

The chain carries TRBV30 and TRBJ1-1; the match to TRBD1 covers 8 bases. The CDR3 covers 13 residues. CDR1 GTSNPN and CDR2 SVGIG come from the germline V gene (reference sequence). The V segment lost 3 bases and the J segment 4 bases; nucleotides outside the gene matches: 4. The CDR3 reads CAWSATGVTEAFF. The CDR3 DNA is TGTGCCTGGAGCGCGACAGGGGTCACTGAAGCTTTCTTT.

The rearrangement uses TRBV5-1 and TRBJ1-1, with unresolved D. The CDR3 runs to 15 residues. Trimming took 7 bases from V and 0 from J, leaving 16 bases between them. CDR1 and CDR2 (germline): SGHRS, YFSETQ. CDR3 protein: CASSPWAGLNTEAFF. In DNA form, the CDR3 reads TGCGCCAGCTCCCCGTGGGCAGGACTGAACACTGAAGCTTTCTTT.

The sample holds a few counts of this clone. The genes are TRBV19 and TRBJ2-3, with D unclear. Trimming removed 4 bases at V and 0 bases at J, with 8 bases between. CDR1 is LNHDA and CDR2 is SQIVND in the germline V gene (reference sequence). The CDR3 contains 14 residues. The CDR3 DNA is TGTGCCAGTAGTAGCGGACCTAGCACAGATACGCAGTATTTT. Translating it yields CASSSGPSTDTQYF.

The V and J genes are TRBV19 and TRBJ2-7, with 7 positions matching TRBD1. V shed 7 bases and J 5 bases; nucleotides not matched to a gene: 11. CDR1 and CDR2 from the germline V gene are LNHDA and SQIVND (reference sequence). The CDR3 spans 14 residues. The CDR3 DNA follows: TGTGCCAGTAAGGAACAGGGGTTAAGCCACGAGCAGTACTTC. The encoded protein is CASKEQGLSHEQYF.

This clone showed up just a few times. The V and J genes are TRBV15 and TRBJ1-6; D remains unclear. The V and J ends lost 3 bases and 9 bases respectively, with 9 bases between them. Germline V gene lookup returns CDR1 LNHNV and CDR2 YYDKDF (reference sequence). The CDR3 extends over 13 amino acids. The CDR3 nucleotides are TGTGCCACCAGCAGGACCAGCGGTTCACCCCTCCACTTT. The encoded protein is CATSRTSGSPLHF.

This sequence joins TRBV6-5 and TRBJ1-2; 7 nucleotides line up with TRBD1. The trim removed 5 bases at V and 4 bases at J, leaving 10 bases unmatched. Looked up from germline, CDR1 is MNHEY and CDR2 is SVGAGI. CDR3 length: 15 residues. The CDR3 region has the DNA TGTGCCAGCAGTAATACAGGGGAGCGTAGCTATGGCTACACCTTC. Residues: CASSNTGERSYGYTF.

This clone was seen a few times. V usage is TRBV11-2 and J usage is TRBJ2-5; D may be TRBD2 (5 bases). The V gene lost 0 bases and the J gene lost 5 bases, with 13 bases spanning the gap. Germline V gives CDR1 SGHAT, CDR2 FQNNGV. This CDR3 comprises 15 residues. For the CDR3, the DNA is TGTGCCAGCAGCTTAGAGTGGCTAGCCGGCGAGACCCAGTACTTC. Its protein product is CASSLEWLAGETQYF.

This clone was recorded only once. The V call is TRBV6-1, the J call TRBJ1-2; 7 bases align to TRBD1. CDR3 size: 14 residues. The germline V gene has CDR1 MNHNS and CDR2 SASEGT. Trimming cost V 6 bases and J 4 bases; bases outside gene matches: 8. The CDR3 nucleotides read TGTGCCAGCAGGACCCATGGACAGGCCTATGGCTACACCTTC. It yields the protein CASRTHGQAYGYTF.

The chain combines TRBV5-4 with TRBJ2-7; 8 nucleotides agree with TRBD1. Trimming took 3 bases from V and 0 from J; bases not matched to a gene: 8. Germline V gene data show CDR1 as SGHNT and CDR2 as YYREEE (reference sequence). This CDR3 is 16 amino acids long. The CDR3 coding sequence is TGTGCCAGCAGCTGGACGCCGGGGACAGGCTCCTACGAGCAGTACTTC. Translation gives CASSWTPGTGSYEQYF.

The chain is built from TRBV6-5 and TRBJ2-2, with D possibly being TRBD2 (5 bases). Per germline, CDR1 MNHEY and CDR2 SVGAGI. The CDR3 runs 15 residues. V lost 2 bases and J 4 bases, leaving 11 bases between the germline ends. The CDR3 loop is CASSYRLARTGELFF. In DNA, the CDR3 is TGTGCCAGCAGTTACAGGCTAGCCCGCACCGGGGAGCTGTTTTTT.

This chain joins TRBV5-6 and TRBJ1-2, with TRBD1 matching 7 bases. The V and J ends lost 2 bases and 4 bases, in that order; junction bases with no gene match: 8. The CDR3 is 15 amino acids. Germline loops: CDR1 SGHDT, CDR2 YYEEEE. CDR3 nucleotide sequence: TGTGCCAGCAGCTTTCCCGGACAGGAGGGCTATGGCTACACCTTC. Its protein product is CASSFPGQEGYGYTF.

The chain has TRBV6-5 and TRBJ2-1; 8 positions match TRBD2. The length of the CDR3 is 14 residues. Trimming took 6 bases from V and 2 from J; bases not matched to a gene: 3. Germline loops: CDR1 MNHEY, CDR2 SVGAGI. The CDR3 DNA reads as TGTGCCAGCAGGCTAGCGGGCACCTACAATGAGCAGTTCTTC. Amino acid sequence: CASRLAGTYNEQFF.

The V gene is TRBV18, the J gene TRBJ2-5, with 11 bases matching TRBD2. The CDR3 extends over 16 amino acids. Germline V gene sequence: CDR1 KGHSH, CDR2 LQKENI. V lost 6 bases and J lost 1; bases outside the gene matches: 7. CDR3 DNA: TGTGCCAGCTCCCTCCTAGCGGGGGGTTCCCAAGAGACCCAGTACTTC. Translating gives CASSLLAGGSQETQYF.

This sequence joins TRBV7-2 and TRBJ2-7, with TRBD2 matching 12 bases. Unmatched junction bases numbered 6, after V lost 5 bases and J lost 4 bases. The CDR3 spans 15 residues. CDR1 is SGHTA and CDR2 is FQGNSA in the germline V gene. The CDR3 coding sequence is TGTGCCAGCAGCCCGAGGACTAGCGGGGATTACGAGCAGTACTTC. Residues: CASSPRTSGDYEQYF.

The chain carries TRBV28 and TRBJ1-1; D unclear. V was pared by 6 bases and J by 2 bases, with 10 bases between. The CDR3 sequence is 13 residues long. The V gene's germline CDR1 is MDHEN and CDR2 SYDVKM. The CDR3 protein is CASRPHINTEAFF. The CDR3 nucleotides are TGTGCCAGCAGGCCACACATCAACACTGAAGCTTTCTTT.

The chain has TRBV28 and TRBJ2-5, with unresolved D. V was clipped by 3 bases and J by 5 bases, with 10 bases between them. Per the germline V gene, CDR1 is MDHEN and CDR2 is SYDVKM. The CDR3 is 13 amino acids. CDR3 protein: CASSLDAWETQYF. The DNA of the CDR3 is TGTGCCAGCAGTTTGGATGCCTGGGAGACCCAGTACTTC.

V usage is TRBV5-4 and J usage is TRBJ1-2, with 8 bases aligning to TRBD1. Germline CDR1 SGHNT, CDR2 YYREEE (reference sequence). J gave up 4 bases and V 2 bases, and 7 bases lay outside the gene matches. The CDR3 runs to 15 residues. This CDR3 reads CASSLRQGFFYGYTF. DNA for the CDR3: TGTGCCAGCAGCTTAAGACAGGGGTTTTTCTATGGCTACACCTTC.

DNA for the CDR3: TGTGCCAGCTCATTCTCCGGAGCAGGGGGCTCTGGAAACACCATATATTTT. Its translation: CASSFSGAGGSGNTIYF. The chain has TRBV18 and TRBJ1-3; TRBD1 matches at 7 bases. Per the germline V gene, CDR1 is KGHSH and CDR2 is LQKENI. This CDR3 is 17 amino acids long. V was clipped by 5 bases and J by 0 bases; unmatched bases: 10.

V usage is TRBV6-6 and J usage is TRBJ2-4, with D unclear. The CDR3 sequence is 11 residues long. Germline CDR1 is MNHNY and CDR2 is SVGAGI (reference sequence). V lost 6 bases, J lost 7 bases, and 7 bases lay in between. This CDR3 reads CASRRQNIQYF. CDR3 DNA: TGTGCCAGCAGACGCCAGAACATTCAGTACTTC.

CDR3 amino acids: CASSLGRTGGHSPLHF. CDR3 nucleotide sequence: TGTGCCAGCAGCCTTGGCCGGACAGGGGGTCACTCACCCCTCCACTTT. This chain uses TRBV5-4 with TRBJ1-6; 10 bases fit TRBD1. In germline, CDR1 is SGHNT, CDR2 YYREEE (reference sequence). The CDR3 loop spans 16 amino acids. The trim removed 4 bases at V and 10 bases at J, leaving 11 bases unmatched. The full variable domain, its missing parts supplied by reference TRBV5-4 and TRBJ1-6, is ETGVTQSPTHLIKTRGQQVTLRCSSQSGHNTVSWYQQALGQGPQFIFQYYREEENGRGNFPPRFSGLQFPNYSSELNVNALELDDSALYLCASSLGRTGGHSPLHFGNGTRLTVT.

This chain joins TRBV5-6 and TRBJ1-1; weak D call: TRBD1 (5 bases). V was cut by 0 bases and J by 4 bases, with 16 bases left in between. This CDR3 contains 16 residues. Germline CDR1 is SGHDT and CDR2 is YYEEEE. The CDR3 sequence is CASSLGPPTVVTEAFF. The DNA of the CDR3 is TGTGCCAGCAGCTTGGGGCCCCCGACAGTTGTCACTGAAGCTTTCTTT.